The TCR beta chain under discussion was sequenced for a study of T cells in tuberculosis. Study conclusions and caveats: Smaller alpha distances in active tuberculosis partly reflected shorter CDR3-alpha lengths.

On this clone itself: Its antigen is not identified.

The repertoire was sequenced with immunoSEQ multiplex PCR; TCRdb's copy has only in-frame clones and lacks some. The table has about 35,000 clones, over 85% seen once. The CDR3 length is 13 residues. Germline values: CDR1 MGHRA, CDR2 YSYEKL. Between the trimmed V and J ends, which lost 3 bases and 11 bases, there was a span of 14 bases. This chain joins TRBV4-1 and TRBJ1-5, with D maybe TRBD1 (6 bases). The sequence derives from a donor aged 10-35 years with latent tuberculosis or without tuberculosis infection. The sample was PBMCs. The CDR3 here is CASSQGAGVSQHF. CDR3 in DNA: TGCGCCAGCAGCCAGGGGGCGGGAGTTTCCCAGCATTTT.